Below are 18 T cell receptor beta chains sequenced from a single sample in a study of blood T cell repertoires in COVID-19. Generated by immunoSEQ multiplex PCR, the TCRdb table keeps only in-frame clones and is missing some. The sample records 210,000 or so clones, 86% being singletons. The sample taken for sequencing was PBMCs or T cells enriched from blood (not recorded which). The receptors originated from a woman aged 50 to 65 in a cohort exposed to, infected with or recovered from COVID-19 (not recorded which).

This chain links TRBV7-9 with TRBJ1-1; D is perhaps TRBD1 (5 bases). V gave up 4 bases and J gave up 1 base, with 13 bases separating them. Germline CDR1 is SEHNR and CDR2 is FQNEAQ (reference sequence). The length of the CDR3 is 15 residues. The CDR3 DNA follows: TGTGCCAGCAGCTATCTCCAGGGCCCGAACACTGAAGCTTTCTTT. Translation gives CASSYLQGPNTEAFF. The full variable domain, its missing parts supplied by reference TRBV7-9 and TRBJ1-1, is DTGVSQNPRHKITKRGQNVTFRCDPISEHNRLYWYRQTLGQGPEFLTYFQNEAQLEKSRLLSDRFSAERPKGSFSTLEIQRTEQGDSAMYLCASSYLQGPNTEAFFGQGTRLTVV.

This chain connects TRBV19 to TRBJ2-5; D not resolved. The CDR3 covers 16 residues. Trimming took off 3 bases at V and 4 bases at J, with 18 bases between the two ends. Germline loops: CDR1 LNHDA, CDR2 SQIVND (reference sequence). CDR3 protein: CASSMGLRLARETQYF. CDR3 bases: TGTGCCAGTAGTATGGGCCTTCGCCTCGCTCGAGAGACCCAGTACTTC.

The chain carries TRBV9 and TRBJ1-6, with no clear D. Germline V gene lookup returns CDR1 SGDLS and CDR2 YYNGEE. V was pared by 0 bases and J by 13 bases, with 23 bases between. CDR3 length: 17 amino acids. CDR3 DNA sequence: TGTGCCAGCAGCGTAGCTTTGGTAGCGGTGATGGGTTCGCCCCTCCACTTT. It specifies CASSVALVAVMGSPLHF.

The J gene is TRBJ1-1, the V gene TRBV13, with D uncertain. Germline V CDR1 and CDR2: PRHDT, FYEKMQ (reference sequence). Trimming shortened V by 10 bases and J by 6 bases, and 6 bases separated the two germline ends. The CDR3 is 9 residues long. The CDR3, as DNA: TGTGCCACTAAGTCTGAAGCTTTCTTT. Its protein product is CATKSEAFF.

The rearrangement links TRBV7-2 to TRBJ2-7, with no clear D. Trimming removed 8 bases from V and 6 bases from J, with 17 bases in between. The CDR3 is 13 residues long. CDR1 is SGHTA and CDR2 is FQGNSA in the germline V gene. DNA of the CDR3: TGTGCCAGCGGCTACCAAAGGAGATCCGAGCAGTACTTC. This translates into CASGYQRRSEQYF.

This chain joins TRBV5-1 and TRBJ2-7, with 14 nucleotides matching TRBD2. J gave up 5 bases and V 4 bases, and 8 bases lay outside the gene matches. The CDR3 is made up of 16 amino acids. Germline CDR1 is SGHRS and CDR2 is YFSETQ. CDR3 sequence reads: CASSTGTSGGSHEQYF. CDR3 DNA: TGCGCCAGCAGCACAGGGACTAGCGGGGGATCCCACGAGCAGTACTTC.

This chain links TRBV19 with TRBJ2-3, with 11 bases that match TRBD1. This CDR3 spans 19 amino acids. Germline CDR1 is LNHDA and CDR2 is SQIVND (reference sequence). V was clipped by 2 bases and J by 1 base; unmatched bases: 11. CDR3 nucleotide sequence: TGTGCCAGTAGTATACCGGGACAGGGGGATGATGAGGGCACAGATACGCAGTATTTT. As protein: CASSIPGQGDDEGTDTQYF.

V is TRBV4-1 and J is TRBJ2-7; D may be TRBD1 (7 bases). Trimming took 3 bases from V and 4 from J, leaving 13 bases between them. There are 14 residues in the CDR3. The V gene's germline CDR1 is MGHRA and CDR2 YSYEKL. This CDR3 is CASSHRPGGYEQYF. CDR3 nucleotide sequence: TGCGCCAGCAGCCACCGCCCAGGGGGGTACGAGCAGTACTTC.

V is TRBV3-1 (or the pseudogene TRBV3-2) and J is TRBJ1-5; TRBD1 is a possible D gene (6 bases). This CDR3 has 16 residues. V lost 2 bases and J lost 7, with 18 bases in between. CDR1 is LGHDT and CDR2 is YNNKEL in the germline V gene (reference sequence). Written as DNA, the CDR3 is TGTGCCAGCAGCCAAATACCTACAGGGATTGGCCAGCCCCAGCATTTT. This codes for CASSQIPTGIGQPQHF.

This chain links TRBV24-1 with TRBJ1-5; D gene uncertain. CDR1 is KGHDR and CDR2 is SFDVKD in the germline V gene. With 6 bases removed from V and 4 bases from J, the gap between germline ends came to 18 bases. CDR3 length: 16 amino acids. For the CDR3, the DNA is TGTGCCACCAGTTGGAGGCGGCAGGTATTGAATCAGCCCCAGCATTTT. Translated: CATSWRRQVLNQPQHF.

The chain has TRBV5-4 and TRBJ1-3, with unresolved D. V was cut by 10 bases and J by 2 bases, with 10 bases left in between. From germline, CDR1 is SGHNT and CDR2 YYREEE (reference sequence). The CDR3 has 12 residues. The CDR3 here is CASGGPGNTIYF. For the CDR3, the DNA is TGTGCCTCCGGCGGTCCTGGAAACACCATATATTTT.

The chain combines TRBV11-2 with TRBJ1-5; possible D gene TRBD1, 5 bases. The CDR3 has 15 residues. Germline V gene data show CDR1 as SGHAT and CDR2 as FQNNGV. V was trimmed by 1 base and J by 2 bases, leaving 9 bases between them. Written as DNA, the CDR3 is TGTGCCAGCAGCTTAGTGGGGGGGGGCAATCAGCCCCAGCATTTT. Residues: CASSLVGGGNQPQHF.

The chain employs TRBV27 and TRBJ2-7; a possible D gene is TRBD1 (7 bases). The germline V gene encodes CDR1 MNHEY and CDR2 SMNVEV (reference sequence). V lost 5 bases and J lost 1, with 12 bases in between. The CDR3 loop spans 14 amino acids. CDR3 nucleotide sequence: TGTGCCAGCAGTATGCGGGACAGTTCCTACGAGCAGTACTTC. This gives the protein CASSMRDSSYEQYF.

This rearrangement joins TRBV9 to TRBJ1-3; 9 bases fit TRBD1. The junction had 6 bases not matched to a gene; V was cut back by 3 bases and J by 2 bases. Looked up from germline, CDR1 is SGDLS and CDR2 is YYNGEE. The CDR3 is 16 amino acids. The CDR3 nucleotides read TGTGCCAGCAGCGGGACAGGGGTCTATGCTGGAAACACCATATATTTT. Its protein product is CASSGTGVYAGNTIYF.

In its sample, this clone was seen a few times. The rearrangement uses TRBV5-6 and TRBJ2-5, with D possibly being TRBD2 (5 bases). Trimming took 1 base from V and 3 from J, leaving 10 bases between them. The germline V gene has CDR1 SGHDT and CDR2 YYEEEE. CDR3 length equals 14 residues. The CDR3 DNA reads TGTGCCAGCAGCTTGATAGGACTTAAAGAGACCCAGTACTTC. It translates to CASSLIGLKETQYF.

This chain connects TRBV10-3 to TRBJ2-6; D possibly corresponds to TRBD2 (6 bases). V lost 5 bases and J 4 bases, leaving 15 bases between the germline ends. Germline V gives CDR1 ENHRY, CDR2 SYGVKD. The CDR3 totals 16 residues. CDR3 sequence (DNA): TGTGCCATCAGTCAATCAGGGACTGCCGGGGCCAACGTCCTGACTTTC. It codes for CAISQSGTAGANVLTF.

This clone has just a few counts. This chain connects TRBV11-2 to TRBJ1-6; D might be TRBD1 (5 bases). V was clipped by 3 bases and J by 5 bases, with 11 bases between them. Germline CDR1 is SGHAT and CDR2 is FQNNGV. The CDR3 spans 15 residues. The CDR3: CASSFGGQNNSPLHF. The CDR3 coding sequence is TGTGCCAGCAGCTTCGGGGGTCAAAATAATTCACCCCTCCACTTT.

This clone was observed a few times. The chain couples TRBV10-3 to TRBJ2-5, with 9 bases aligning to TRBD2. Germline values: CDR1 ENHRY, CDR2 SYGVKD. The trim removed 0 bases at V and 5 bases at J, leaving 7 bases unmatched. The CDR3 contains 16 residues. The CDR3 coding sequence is TGTGCCATCAGTGAGTCGGTTAGCGGGGGAGTTGAGACCCAGTACTTC. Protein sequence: CAISESVSGGVETQYF.